This passage covers 10 T cell receptor beta chains from one sample sequenced in a study of CD8 T cells in Susac syndrome (dated by TCRdb to about 2019). The library was prepared using the immunoSEQ multiplex PCR assay. RNA was extracted using the RNeasy kit, and roughly 0.45 to 1 ug of the RNA was reverse transcribed with random hexamers. TCRdb reprocessing: public reads trimmed at Q25 with fastp, clones called with MiXCR, in-frame beta chains kept. For every CDR3 protein sequence, its rows merge into one entry that carries the most common genes and DNA. A total of over 300,000 distinct CDR3 sequences appear in this sample, 92% of them only once. Jointly, the top ten make up around 0.07% of the sample. Sequencing input: CD4+ T cells from PBMCs. The origin of the receptors is a human donor with multiple sclerosis.

The DNA for the CDR3 is TGTGCCAGCAGCTTACGGGGGACCGCCCGTCGCACAGATACGCAGTATTTT. Translation gives CASSLRGTARRTDTQYF. V is TRBV7-9 and J is TRBJ2-3; tentative D call: TRBD2 (6 bases). Trimming stripped 2 bases from V and 1 base from J, with 16 bases between. The CDR3 has 17 residues. CDR1 SEHNR and CDR2 FQNEAQ come from the germline V gene (reference sequence).

The chain recombines TRBV5-1 with TRBJ2-1, with D perhaps TRBD2 (6 bases). V lost 4 bases to trimming and J lost 6 bases, with 14 bases between them. This CDR3 has 14 residues. From germline, CDR1 is SGHRS and CDR2 YFSETQ. The CDR3, as DNA: TGCGCCAGCAGCGCCCAGGGAGGAGGCAATGAGCAGTTCTTC. This translates into CASSAQGGGNEQFF.

The chain joins TRBV19 to TRBJ2-3; 7 nucleotides align to TRBD2. The V gene end was trimmed by 5 bases and the J gene end by 3 bases; junction bases not matched to a gene: 5. Germline CDR1 reads LNHDA; CDR2 reads SQIVND (reference sequence). The CDR3 length is 14 residues. CDR3 sequence (DNA): TGTGCCAGTAGTCCGGACGGGAGGACAGATACGCAGTATTTT. Amino acid sequence: CASSPDGRTDTQYF.

The CDR3 here is CASSKRDHNEQFF. CDR3 nucleotide sequence: TGTGCCAGCAGCAAGCGGGACCACAATGAGCAGTTCTTC. V gene TRBV9 combines with J gene TRBJ2-1, with 7 bases identical to TRBD2. The CDR3 has 13 residues. Trimming at V came to 4 bases and at J to 5 bases, leaving 3 bases not matched to a gene. The germline CDR1 and CDR2 sequences are SGDLS and YYNGEE.

V usage is TRBV19 and J usage is TRBJ2-7; 12 bases align to TRBD2. The CDR3 extends over 17 amino acids. CDR1 and CDR2 (germline): LNHDA, SQIVND (reference sequence). Trimming cost V 5 bases and J 3 bases; bases outside gene matches: 11. CDR3 residues: CASSPLTGLAGNYEQYF. In nucleotides, the CDR3 is TGTGCCAGTAGTCCACTTACAGGACTAGCGGGAAACTACGAGCAGTACTTC.

The chain recombines TRBV19 with TRBJ2-1, with D possibly being TRBD2 (5 bases). The length of the CDR3 is 18 residues. Trimming shortened V by 3 bases and J by 4 bases, and 22 bases separated the two germline ends. CDR1 and CDR2 (germline): LNHDA, SQIVND (reference sequence). In DNA, the CDR3 is TGTGCCAGTAGTATTATCTTGACTTTATCGGGGAAGTACAATGAGCAGTTCTTC. Translating gives CASSIILTLSGKYNEQFF.

The rearrangement uses TRBV29-1 and TRBJ2-7, with TRBD2 matching 8 bases. Trimming cost V 6 bases and J 3 bases; bases outside gene matches: 4. This CDR3 contains 12 residues. Germline-derived CDR1 and CDR2 are SQVTM and ANQGSEA. The CDR3 DNA reads TGCAGCGTCGGGGGGGCCAGCTACGAGCAGTACTTC. It encodes CSVGGASYEQYF.

This sequence joins TRBV20-1 and TRBJ2-1, with D perhaps being TRBD1 or TRBD2 (6 bases each). The CDR3 has 17 residues. The ends were cut back, 1 base at V and 4 bases at J, with 20 bases in the middle. CDR1 and CDR2 from the germline V gene are DFQATT and SNEGSKA (reference sequence). CDR3 region: CSARAHLQEGVYNEQFF. The CDR3 DNA follows: TGCAGTGCTAGAGCGCACCTACAGGAGGGGGTATACAATGAGCAGTTCTTC.

CDR3 amino acids: CSARTRGDSPLHF. The CDR3 nucleotides are TGCAGTGCTAGGACCAGGGGGGACTCACCCCTCCACTTT. This chain connects TRBV20-1 to TRBJ1-6, with 7 bases lining up with TRBD1. This CDR3 comprises 13 residues. CDR1 and CDR2 from the germline V gene are DFQATT and SNEGSKA (reference sequence). The V gene end was trimmed by 3 bases and the J gene end by 10 bases; junction bases not matched to a gene: 6.

The chain couples TRBV25-1 to TRBJ2-7, with 7 bases matching TRBD1. V lost 3 bases and J lost 1; bases outside the gene matches: 6. The germline gives CDR1 MGHDK, CDR2 SYGVNS. This CDR3 spans 15 amino acids. The CDR3 reads CASSDRGLASYEQYF. In nucleotides, the CDR3 is TGTGCCAGCAGTGACAGGGGGTTGGCATCCTACGAGCAGTACTTC.